This T cell receptor (beta chain) is drawn from a study of T cells in Graves' hyperthyroidism and ophthalmopathy. V lost 2 bases to trimming and J lost 0 bases, with 8 bases between them. This CDR3 has 15 amino acids. The germline V gene encodes CDR1 SNHLY and CDR2 FYNNEI. Study conclusions and caveats: In the analysis, a 13 V-J model separated ophthalmopathy from stable hyperthyroidism. Ophthalmopathy, which appeared later, was predicted by the model a median approximately 6.7 months before onset. Among clonotypes expanded in thyroid above 0.001, most were also found in blood.

Turning to this clonotype: What it binds is not known.

Authors of the study amplified TCR beta CDR3 regions from RNA transcripts. The study used the HTBI primer set for a first-round RT-PCR of the TCR CDR3. TCRdb used MiXCR to reprocess the multiplex PCR reads, holding one entry per CDR3 protein. This sample has roughly 500,000 distinct CDR3 sequences, with more than 45% found just once. The receptor comes from an adult woman with Graves' disease, either hyperthyroidism or ophthalmopathy (not recorded which). The sample was peripheral blood or thyroid tissue (not recorded which). V and J are TRBV2 and TRBJ1-5; D is unresolved. The CDR3 nucleotides are TGTGCCAGCAGTGAACAGACTTATAGCAATCAGCCCCAGCATTTT. It yields the protein CASSEQTYSNQPQHF. The whole variable domain, filled in from reference TRBV2 and TRBJ1-5, reads EPEVTQTPSHQVTQMGQEVILRCVPISNHLYFYWYRQILGQKVEFLVSFYNNEISEKSEIFDDQFSVERPDGSNFTLKIRSTKLEDSAMYFCASSEQTYSNQPQHFGDGTRLSIL.